The clone carrying this T cell receptor (beta chain) was seen only a few times. Its cognate antigen is unknown. The sample is drawn from a study of metastatic and nonmetastatic thyroid tumors. On the study more broadly: Malignant and benign thyroid patients had repertoires compared in peripheral blood and tumor or nodule tissue.

Thyroid surgery was preceded by no treatment in any patient. Per the study methods: Researchers built a distant-metastasis classifier for papillary thyroid cancer that drew on CDR3 differences across clinicopathological groups. TCRdb re-analyzed the PCR reads using MiXCR. TCRdb, not the authors, supplied the V and J calls. This repertoire shows roughly 22,000 clones, about a third found once; its top ten account for 22%. The CDR3 totals 14 residues. V was shortened by 2 bases and J by 2 bases, with 10 bases between the two germline ends. In germline, CDR1 is MNHEY, CDR2 SVGAGI. The study's findings and limits: Benign nodules reportedly had significantly lower TCR beta diversity than malignant thyroid tumors in blood and tumor.

The receptor was derived from a male donor with papillary thyroid cancer or a benign thyroid nodule (not recorded which). Some clones in this sample may be carry-over from other donors' samples. The rearrangement joins TRBV6-5 to TRBJ2-7; D unresolved. The sample was blood. DNA for the CDR3: TGTGCCAGCAGTTACGGTTCGATTGCCTACGAGCAGTACTTC. It yields the protein CASSYGSIAYEQYF.